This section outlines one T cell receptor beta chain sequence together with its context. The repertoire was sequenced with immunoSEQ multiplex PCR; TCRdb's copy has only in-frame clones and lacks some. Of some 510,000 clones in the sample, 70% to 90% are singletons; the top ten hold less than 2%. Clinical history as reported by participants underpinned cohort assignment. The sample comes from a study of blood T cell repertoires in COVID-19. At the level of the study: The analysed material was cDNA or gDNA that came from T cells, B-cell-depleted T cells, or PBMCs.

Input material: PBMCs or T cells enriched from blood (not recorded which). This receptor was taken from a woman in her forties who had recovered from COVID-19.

CDR3 nucleotide sequence: TGTGCCAGCAGCCCGATGATAGCGGGAGGCCCACGGGAGCAGTACTTC. It codes for CASSPMIAGGPREQYF. This chain joins TRBV5-6 and TRBJ2-7; 10 nucleotides agree with TRBD2. The CDR3 runs to 16 residues. CDR1 is SGHDT and CDR2 is YYEEEE in the germline V gene. V lost 4 bases, J lost 7 bases, and 14 bases stayed unmatched. Based on the CDR3 plus reference TRBV5-6 and TRBJ2-7, the full variable domain is DAGVTQSPTHLIKTRGQQVTLRCSPKSGHDTVSWYQQALGQGPQFIFQYYEEEERQRGNFPDRFSGHQFPNYSSELNVNALLLGDSALYLCASSPMIAGGPREQYFGPGTRLTVT.